This passage covers 28 T cell receptor beta chains from one sample sequenced in a study of identical twins. Each CDR3 protein is one row after TCRdb ran MiXCR on the 5' RACE reads. The sample carries fewer than 650,000 distinct CDR3 sequences, 9.6% recorded once. The sample also formed part of further work on yellow fever vaccine responses in identical twins.

Material: PBMCs. These receptors originate from a woman between 18 and 29 years old in good health.

This clonotype showed up many times. The rearrangement links TRBV6-5 to TRBJ1-3; no clear D. The CDR3 totals 15 residues. V lost 2 bases and J 8 bases, leaving 16 bases between the germline ends. From germline, CDR1 is MNHEY and CDR2 SVGAGI. The DNA of the CDR3 is TGTGCCAGCAGTTACGGGAGGGCCCTTGGTGACACCATATATTTT. Its translation is CASSYGRALGDTIYF.

The table lists this clonotype with many counts. The chain recombines TRBV10-3 with TRBJ2-5, with D uncertain. The V end was cut by 4 bases, the J end by 2 bases, with 8 bases between. This CDR3 spans 13 amino acids. Germline V gene lookup returns CDR1 ENHRY and CDR2 SYGVKD. The CDR3 DNA is TGTGCCATCAGTGGGGTTGGGCAAGAGACCCAGTACTTC. As protein: CAISGVGQETQYF.

The table lists this clonotype with a few counts. The rearrangement uses TRBV15 and TRBJ2-6; 8 nucleotides align to TRBD1. CDR1 LNHNV and CDR2 YYDKDF come from the germline V gene (reference sequence). The CDR3 is 16 residues long. V gave up 3 bases and J gave up 2 bases; unmatched junction bases: 3. The CDR3 DNA sequence: TGTGCCACCAGCAGCCCAGGGGGCGCTGGGGCCAACGTCCTGACTTTC. Amino acids: CATSSPGGAGANVLTF.

This chain uses TRBV3-1 with TRBJ2-2; tentatively, D is TRBD1 (6 bases). This CDR3 comprises 16 residues. Germline lookup yields CDR1 LGHDT and CDR2 YNNKEL (reference sequence). V was shortened by 3 bases and J by 6 bases, with 17 bases between the two germline ends. The DNA for the CDR3 is TGTGCCAGCAGCCACAAAGGGGGAAGGGGGTCCGGGGAGCTGTTTTTT. Amino acids: CASSHKGGRGSGELFF.

This CDR3 reads CASGRGGLYNEQFF. The CDR3 region has the DNA TGTGCCAGCGGTCGGGGGGGCCTGTACAATGAGCAGTTCTTC. This chain uses TRBV11-2 with TRBJ2-1; 8 bases agree with TRBD2. V lost 8 bases to trimming and J lost 4 bases; unmatched junction nucleotides: 7. Germline CDR1 and CDR2: SGHAT and FQNNGV. CDR3 length: 14 residues.

This clonotype was observed many times. V is TRBV28 and J is TRBJ2-1; D not certain. Trimming shortened V by 4 bases and J by 0 bases, and 7 bases separated the two germline ends. The CDR3 has 14 residues. Germline V lookup: CDR1 MDHEN, CDR2 SYDVKM. CDR3: CASSSRSSYNEQFF. The CDR3 bases are TGTGCCAGCAGTTCCCGGAGCTCCTACAATGAGCAGTTCTTC.

This sequence joins TRBV20-1 and TRBJ2-7; 7 nucleotides match TRBD1. Germline CDR1 and CDR2: DFQATT and SNEGSKA (reference sequence). The CDR3 is made up of 14 amino acids. With V trimmed by 7 bases and J by 0 bases, 9 bases remained unmatched. In DNA, the CDR3 is TGCAGTGTCACCTCAGGGGGTTACTCCTACGAGCAGTACTTC. Protein sequence: CSVTSGGYSYEQYF.

Note on this clonotype: At one end, the junction sequence differs from germline, possibly due to a read error. The V and J genes are TRBV20-1 and TRBJ2-3, with 11 nucleotides matching TRBD2. The CDR3 length is 16 residues. The germline gives CDR1 DFQATT, CDR2 SNEGSKA (reference sequence). The CDR3, as DNA: TGCTGTGCTACGTATAAGACTAGCGGGAAGTTTAATACGCAGTATTTT. Translated: CCATYKTSGKFNTQYF.

The chain is built from TRBV7-9 and TRBJ2-3; 7 bases match TRBD1. The CDR3 runs to 17 residues. CDR1 is SEHNR and CDR2 is FQNEAQ in the germline V gene (reference sequence). The V and J ends lost 1 base and 2 bases, in that order; junction bases with no gene match: 9. This CDR3 reads CASSLVPTGADTDTQYF. CDR3 DNA: TGTGCCAGCAGCTTAGTGCCCACAGGGGCGGACACAGATACGCAGTATTTT.

This chain links TRBV12-3 or TRBV12-4 with TRBJ1-5; 7 nucleotides line up with TRBD1. This CDR3 has 16 residues. The ends lost 3 bases at V and 5 bases at J; junction bases unmatched: 10. The CDR3 sequence is CASSLGMTGIHQPQHF. The CDR3 DNA reads as TGTGCCAGCAGTTTGGGGATGACAGGGATTCATCAGCCCCAGCATTTT.

The V call is TRBV6-5, the J call TRBJ2-5; 10 bases fit TRBD2. V shed 3 bases and J 3 bases; nucleotides not matched to a gene: 7. The CDR3 has 16 residues. Germline assignment: CDR1 MNHEY and CDR2 SVGAGI. The CDR3 DNA reads as TGTGCCAGCAGTTATCTTAGCGGGGGGAGGGAAGAGACCCAGTACTTC. This encodes CASSYLSGGREETQYF.

The chain uses TRBV4-3 and TRBJ2-1; D gene uncertain. Germline V gene lookup returns CDR1 LGHNA and CDR2 YSLEER. The CDR3 is 14 amino acids. V lost 0 bases and J 6 bases, leaving 9 bases between the germline ends. DNA of the CDR3: TGCGCCAGCAGCCAAGATCGAGTCCCCAATGAGCAGTTCTTC. Translating gives CASSQDRVPNEQFF.

The J gene is TRBJ2-7, the V gene TRBV11-1; 8 positions agree with TRBD1. The CDR3 extends over 14 amino acids. CDR1 SGHAT and CDR2 FQDESV come from the germline V gene (reference sequence). V dropped 5 bases and J dropped 8; count of bases not matched to a gene: 11. CDR3: CASSPTTWTGQQYF. CDR3 nucleotide sequence: TGTGCCAGCAGCCCAACCACCTGGACAGGGCAGCAGTACTTC. The variable domain in full, completed from reference TRBV11-1 and TRBJ2-7, reads EAEVAQSPRYKITEKSQAVAFWCDPISGHATLYWYRQILGQGPELLVQFQDESVVDDSQLPKDRFSAERLKGVDSTLKIQPAELGDSAMYLCASSPTTWTGQQYFGPGTRLTVT.

This clonotype was counted ten times or more. The CDR3 coding sequence is TGCGCCAGCAGCTCAAGCAGGGGGGGATACAATGAGCAGTTCTTC. It encodes CASSSSRGGYNEQFF. The rearrangement joins TRBV5-1 to TRBJ2-1; either TRBD1 or TRBD2 may fit D (7 bases each). Between the trimmed V and J ends, which lost 3 bases and 4 bases, there was a span of 14 bases. The CDR3 is made up of 15 amino acids. Germline V gives CDR1 SGHRS, CDR2 YFSETQ.

This clonotype was counted only a few times. V gene TRBV24-1 combines with J gene TRBJ2-1; D is perhaps TRBD2 (6 bases). The V gene's germline CDR1 is KGHDR and CDR2 SFDVKD. The CDR3 length is 15 residues. Trimming shortened V by 1 base and J by 4 bases, and 10 bases separated the two germline ends. DNA for the CDR3: TGTGCCACCAGTGATTTCACTAGCCAGTACAATGAGCAGTTCTTC. Protein: CATSDFTSQYNEQFF.

This clonotype was observed at least ten times. A read error may produce the germline difference seen at one junction end. This chain links TRBV12-3 or TRBV12-4 with TRBJ2-5; unclear D gene. The CDR3 has 11 residues. In DNA form, the CDR3 reads TGCGCCAGCAGCTTGGCAGAGACCCAGTACTTC. Translating gives CASSLAETQYF.

The chain is built from TRBV4-3 and TRBJ2-1; D is ambiguous. This CDR3 contains 19 residues. The germline CDR1 and CDR2 sequences are LGHNA and YSLEER. V was trimmed by 0 bases and J by 1 base, leaving 19 bases between them. The CDR3 loop reads CASSQEHALTAPSYNEQFF. The CDR3 DNA sequence: TGCGCCAGCAGCCAAGAGCACGCCTTGACGGCCCCTTCCTACAATGAGCAGTTCTTC.

Many counts were recorded for this clonotype. The chain has TRBV10-1 and TRBJ2-3; D is ambiguous. Trimming took 2 bases from V and 0 from J, leaving 6 bases between them. The CDR3 has 14 residues. Germline V gene sequence: CDR1 WNHNN, CDR2 SYGVQD (reference sequence). DNA of the CDR3: TGCGCCAGCAGTGAGGGACGAAGCACAGATACGCAGTATTTT. This encodes CASSEGRSTDTQYF.

The V and J genes are TRBV2 and TRBJ1-3; 7 bases line up with TRBD1. The germline gives CDR1 SNHLY, CDR2 FYNNEI. This CDR3 has 14 residues. V lost 0 bases to trimming and J lost 4 bases; unmatched junction nucleotides: 0. The CDR3 region is CASSEAGGGNTIYF. The CDR3 region has the DNA TGTGCCAGCAGTGAAGCAGGGGGCGGAAACACCATATATTTT.

The V gene is TRBV9, the J gene TRBJ2-1, with D uncertain. The CDR3 contains 13 residues. The germline gives CDR1 SGDLS, CDR2 YYNGEE. Trimming stripped 0 bases from V and 6 bases from J, with 7 bases between. The CDR3 DNA is TGTGCCAGCAGCGTAGCTACGGGCAATGAGCAGTTCTTC. Translating gives CASSVATGNEQFF.

This clonotype was observed at least ten times. This chain connects TRBV18 to TRBJ2-3, with 11 bases lining up with TRBD2. The trim removed 3 bases at V and 1 base at J, leaving 3 bases unmatched. This CDR3 comprises 16 residues. Germline lookup yields CDR1 KGHSH and CDR2 LQKENI. CDR3 DNA sequence: TGTGCCAGCTCACCTCTAGCGGGGGGACGCACAGATACGCAGTATTTT. This gives the protein CASSPLAGGRTDTQYF.

As regards this clonotype: A clone one base away is much larger, so this may be a read error. V and J are TRBV5-1 and TRBJ1-1; 8 nucleotides align to TRBD1. The CDR3 has 13 amino acids. CDR1 is SGHRS, CDR2 YFSETQ, per germline. CDR3 sequence reads: CACSLAGTGEAFF. CDR3 coding DNA: TGCGCCTGCAGCTTGGCGGGGACAGGAGAAGCTTTCTTT.

The table lists this clonotype with a few counts. This rearrangement joins TRBV28 to TRBJ2-7; perhaps TRBD1 as D (6 bases). The germline gives CDR1 MDHEN, CDR2 SYDVKM. The CDR3 totals 15 residues. The V end lost 4 bases, the J end lost 4 bases, and 17 bases lay between the germline ends. CDR3 coding DNA: TGTGCCAGCAGTTCACGGGACACGGTCGGATACGAGCAGTACTTC. Its translation is CASSSRDTVGYEQYF.

The table lists this clonotype with a few counts. V is TRBV2 and J is TRBJ2-7; D perhaps matches TRBD1 (6 bases). The CDR3 length is 15 residues. The V and J ends lost 6 bases and 2 bases respectively, with 17 bases between them. CDR1 and CDR2 (germline): SNHLY, FYNNEI. The CDR3 sequence: CASSSQKGGAYEQYF. The CDR3 region has the DNA TGTGCCAGCAGCTCCCAGAAAGGGGGAGCCTACGAGCAGTACTTC. The full variable domain, with the rest looked up from reference TRBV2 and TRBJ2-7, is EPEVTQTPSHQVTQMGQEVILRCVPISNHLYFYWYRQILGQKVEFLVSFYNNEISEKSEIFDDQFSVERPDGSNFTLKIRSTKLEDSAMYFCASSSQKGGAYEQYFGPGTRLTVT.

A few counts support this clonotype. The chain links TRBV20-1 to TRBJ2-7; 7 nucleotides align to TRBD1. With V trimmed by 4 bases and J by 0 bases, 6 bases remained unmatched. This CDR3 has 14 amino acids. Germline CDR1 DFQATT, CDR2 SNEGSKA (reference sequence). CDR3 DNA: TGCAGTGCTATCCGGCCAGGGGGCTCCTACGAGCAGTACTTC. It specifies CSAIRPGGSYEQYF.

This clonotype was observed many times. This sequence joins TRBV10-3 and TRBJ2-2, with a weak D call TRBD2 (5 bases). V lost 0 bases to trimming and J lost 0 bases, with 8 bases between them. From germline, CDR1 is ENHRY and CDR2 SYGVKD. This CDR3 comprises 16 residues. The CDR3: CAISESTTSNTGELFF. The CDR3 nucleotides are TGTGCCATCAGTGAGTCGACTACGTCGAACACCGGGGAGCTGTTTTTT.

The chain employs TRBV7-9 and TRBJ1-1; D remains unclear. V lost 5 bases to trimming and J lost 1 base, with 11 bases between them. Germline V lookup: CDR1 SEHNR, CDR2 FQNEAQ (reference sequence). The CDR3 is 14 residues long. The CDR3 sequence is CASSRLPSNTEAFF. In DNA, the CDR3 is TGTGCCAGCAGCCGTCTCCCCTCGAACACTGAAGCTTTCTTT.

This chain connects TRBV7-2 to TRBJ2-5, with 8 bases identical to TRBD2. CDR1 is SGHTA and CDR2 is FQGNSA in the germline V gene. V was clipped by 1 base and J by 13 bases; unmatched bases: 5. CDR3 length equals 12 residues. The CDR3 sequence is CASSLVAGLGYF. The CDR3 DNA follows: TGTGCCAGCAGCTTAGTGGCGGGACTAGGGTACTTC.